One sample yielded the 20 T cell receptor beta chains listed below, sequenced in a study of control samples from healthy donors and cancer patients. This table comes from immunoSEQ multiplex PCR, and its TCRdb copy is limited to in-frame clones, with some not included. This table holds 40,000 to 55,000 clones, 70% found once. The source material was formalin-fixed, paraffin-embedded tissue. Receptors originate from a male donor with melanoma.

This clone was seen more than once but under ten times. The chain has TRBV5-1 and TRBJ2-7; 7 bases line up with TRBD1. The ends lost 1 base at V and 4 bases at J; junction bases unmatched: 5. Per the germline V gene, CDR1 is SGHRS and CDR2 is YFSETQ. This CDR3 contains 14 residues. CDR3 residues: CASSLPGGLYEQYF. CDR3 coding DNA: TGCGCCAGCAGCTTGCCAGGGGGATTGTACGAGCAGTACTTC.

The chain links TRBV19 to TRBJ2-1; D not certain. This CDR3 is 13 amino acids long. Germline loops: CDR1 LNHDA, CDR2 SQIVND (reference sequence). V lost 4 bases to trimming and J lost 8 bases, with 12 bases between them. CDR3 in DNA: TGTGCCAGTAGTAATCAGGTCGGCGATGAGCAGTTCTTC. It specifies CASSNQVGDEQFF.

This chain links TRBV18 with TRBJ2-1, with TRBD1 matching 10 bases. The CDR3 sequence is 14 residues long. Germline V CDR1 and CDR2: KGHSH, LQKENI. The trim removed 2 bases at V and 9 bases at J, leaving 4 bases unmatched. The CDR3, as DNA: TGTGCCAGCTCACCAGGGACAGGGGAATCTGAGCAGTTCTTC. Amino acid sequence: CASSPGTGESEQFF.

The chain links TRBV19 to TRBJ1-6; 7 bases are a match to TRBD1. Germline trimming cut 5 bases from V and 7 bases from J; bases unmatched to any gene: 5. The germline V gene encodes CDR1 LNHDA and CDR2 SQIVND (reference sequence). This CDR3 spans 14 amino acids. CDR3 sequence: CASSLGTANSPLHF. In DNA form, the CDR3 reads TGTGCCAGTAGTCTCGGGACAGCGAATTCACCCCTCCACTTT.

For this clone: It may be a read error: a sequence one base away is much more abundant. V and J are TRBV4-1 and TRBJ1-2; D is unresolved. This CDR3 comprises 16 residues. In germline, CDR1 is MGHRA, CDR2 YSYEKL. The CDR3 DNA follows: TGCGCCAACAGCCAAGACGGAGGGCAGGATAACTATGGCTACACCTTC. Translated: CANSQDGGQDNYGYTF.

This rearrangement joins TRBV3-1 (or the pseudogene TRBV3-2) to TRBJ2-3; no definite D call. In germline, CDR1 is LGHDT, CDR2 YNNKEL (reference sequence). This CDR3 is 13 amino acids long. V was shortened by 6 bases and J by 0 bases, with 7 bases between the two germline ends. CDR3 loop: CASRQTSTDTQYF. In nucleotides, the CDR3 is TGTGCCAGCAGACAGACCAGCACAGATACGCAGTATTTT.

This sequence joins TRBV18 and TRBJ1-5, with 7 bases that match TRBD1. The CDR3 runs 14 residues. Trimming took 4 bases from V and 7 from J; bases not matched to a gene: 7. Germline CDR1 is KGHSH and CDR2 is LQKENI. CDR3 sequence: CASSQVRGAQPQHF. DNA of the CDR3: TGTGCCAGCTCACAGGTCAGGGGGGCACAGCCCCAGCATTTT. The full variable domain, in which reference TRBV18 and TRBJ1-5 provide the parts outside the CDR3, is NAGVMQNPRHLVRRRGQEARLRCSPMKGHSHVYWYRQLPEEGLKFMVYLQKENIIDESGMPKERFSAEFPKEGPSILRIQQVVRGDSAAYFCASSQVRGAQPQHFGDGTRLSIL.

CDR3 residues: CASNPTGANYNEQFF. The CDR3 DNA reads TGTGCCAGCAATCCGACAGGGGCGAATTACAATGAGCAGTTCTTC. The chain carries TRBV6-6 and TRBJ2-1, with 8 bases identical to TRBD1. The CDR3 is 15 residues long. With V trimmed by 7 bases and J by 4 bases, 9 bases remained unmatched. CDR1 is MNHNY, CDR2 SVGAGI, per germline (reference sequence).

The sample holds one count of this clone. The rearrangement links TRBV20-1 to TRBJ2-7, with TRBD2 identical over 12 bases. CDR1 and CDR2 (germline): DFQATT, SNEGSKA (reference sequence). The trim removed 3 bases at V and 4 bases at J, leaving 4 bases unmatched. The CDR3 spans 14 residues. The DNA of the CDR3 is TGCAGTGCTAGTAGGCTAGCGGGAGGGTACGAGCAGTACTTC. Translation: CSASRLAGGYEQYF.

This chain uses TRBV29-1 with TRBJ2-5; TRBD1 matches 9 bases. The CDR3 runs to 13 residues. Per germline, CDR1 SQVTM and CDR2 ANQGSEA. The trim removed 7 bases at V and 1 base at J, leaving 4 bases unmatched. The CDR3 sequence is CSAGQGLQETQYF. The DNA for the CDR3 is TGCAGCGCTGGACAGGGGCTCCAAGAGACCCAGTACTTC.

The chain couples TRBV27 to TRBJ1-1; TRBD1 matches 7 bases. Germline trimming cut 5 bases from V and 5 bases from J; bases unmatched to any gene: 5. The germline V gene encodes CDR1 MNHEY and CDR2 SMNVEV (reference sequence). This CDR3 has 13 amino acids. The CDR3 region has the DNA TGTGCCAGCAGTGAACAGGGGCGGACTGAAGCTTTCTTT. This encodes CASSEQGRTEAFF.

The chain carries TRBV5-6 and TRBJ1-2; D gene ambiguous. The length of the CDR3 is 11 residues. Trimming cost V 1 base and J 8 bases, with 6 bases left between them. CDR1 and CDR2 (germline): SGHDT, YYEEEE. The DNA for the CDR3 is TGTGCCAGCAGCTTGAGCCTCGGCTACACCTTC. It encodes CASSLSLGYTF. Full variable domain (rest looked up from reference TRBV5-6 and TRBJ1-2): DAGVTQSPTHLIKTRGQQVTLRCSPKSGHDTVSWYQQALGQGPQFIFQYYEEEERQRGNFPDRFSGHQFPNYSSELNVNALLLGDSALYLCASSLSLGYTFGSGTRLTVV.

A few counts support this clone. V usage is TRBV3-1 (or the pseudogene TRBV3-2) and J usage is TRBJ2-7, with a possible D match to TRBD2 (6 bases). The length of the CDR3 is 16 residues. Germline V lookup: CDR1 LGHDT, CDR2 YNNKEL (reference sequence). V lost 3 bases and J lost 0, with 15 bases in between. CDR3 bases: TGTGCCAGCAGCCAGGCGATGGGACTCTTCTCCTACGAGCAGTACTTC. It encodes CASSQAMGLFSYEQYF.

For the CDR3, the DNA is TGTGCCAGCAGCTTCCTCCCACCAGGGGCCCACTCTGGGGCCAACGTCCTGACTTTC. It is translated as CASSFLPPGAHSGANVLTF. V and J are TRBV7-2 and TRBJ2-6, with a possible D match to TRBD1 (6 bases). Trimming removed 3 bases at V and 0 bases at J, with 18 bases between. CDR1 and CDR2 from the germline V gene are SGHTA and FQGNSA. The CDR3 has 19 residues.

The J gene is TRBJ2-1, the V gene TRBV28, with TRBD2 identical over 7 bases. The length of the CDR3 is 16 residues. Germline-derived CDR1 and CDR2 are MDHEN and SYDVKM. The ends lost 5 bases at V and 4 bases at J; junction bases unmatched: 11. CDR3 amino acids: CASSLLGTSEYNEQFF. The CDR3 region has the DNA TGTGCCAGCAGTCTCTTAGGCACTAGCGAATACAATGAGCAGTTCTTC.

This clone was seen more than once but under ten times. This chain joins TRBV4-1 and TRBJ2-1; TRBD2 matches at 10 bases. The CDR3 covers 15 residues. The germline V gene encodes CDR1 MGHRA and CDR2 YSYEKL. Trimming at V came to 1 base and at J to 3 bases, leaving 0 bases not matched to a gene. For the CDR3, the DNA is TGCGCCAGCAGCCAAGTAGCGGGAGGCTACAATGAGCAGTTCTTC. Residues: CASSQVAGGYNEQFF.

The V and J genes are TRBV29-1 and TRBJ2-3; no clear D gene. Germline lookup yields CDR1 SQVTM and CDR2 ANQGSEA. The ends were cut back, 3 bases at V and 1 base at J, with 11 bases in the middle. This CDR3 comprises 14 residues. The CDR3 DNA is TGCAGCGTTGAGGGTGGCGCGGGCACAGATACGCAGTATTTT. Translated, it gives CSVEGGAGTDTQYF.

V usage is TRBV29-1 and J usage is TRBJ2-7, with D perhaps TRBD1 (6 bases). With 6 bases removed from V and 2 bases from J, the gap between germline ends came to 14 bases. The CDR3 contains 13 residues. CDR1 is SQVTM, CDR2 ANQGSEA, per germline. CDR3 nucleotide sequence: TGCAGCGTGGAGGACAGTAAGACCTACGAGCAGTACTTC. As protein: CSVEDSKTYEQYF.

This clone was counted once. The rearrangement joins TRBV5-6 to TRBJ2-7; D possibly corresponds to TRBD2 (6 bases). Germline assignment: CDR1 SGHDT and CDR2 YYEEEE. V was pared by 3 bases and J by 6 bases, with 13 bases between. The CDR3 covers 13 residues. CDR3 DNA: TGTGCCAGCAGCTCCCTCGGAGGGACCGAGCAGTACTTC. Its protein is CASSSLGGTEQYF.

This chain uses TRBV5-5 with TRBJ2-1; 11 nucleotides agree with TRBD2. The CDR3 runs to 16 residues. CDR1 and CDR2 (germline): SGHKS, YYEKEE (reference sequence). With 3 bases clipped from V and 7 bases from J, the junction kept 9 bases outside the gene matches. CDR3 bases: TGTGCCAGCAGCTCATCACTAGCGGGAGCTCAAAATGAGCAGTTCTTC. Its translation is CASSSSLAGAQNEQFF.